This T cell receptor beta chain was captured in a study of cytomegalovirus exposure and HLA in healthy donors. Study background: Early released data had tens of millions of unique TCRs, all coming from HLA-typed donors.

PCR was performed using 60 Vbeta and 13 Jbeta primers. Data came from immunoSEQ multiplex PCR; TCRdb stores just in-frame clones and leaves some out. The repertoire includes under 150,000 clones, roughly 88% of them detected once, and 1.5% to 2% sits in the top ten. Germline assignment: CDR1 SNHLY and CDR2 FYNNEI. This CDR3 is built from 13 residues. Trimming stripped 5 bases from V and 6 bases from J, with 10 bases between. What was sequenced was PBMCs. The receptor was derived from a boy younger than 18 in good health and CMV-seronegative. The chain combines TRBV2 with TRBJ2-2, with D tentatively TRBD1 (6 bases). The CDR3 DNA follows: TGTGCCAGCAGTAGCCAGGGGCCCGGGGAGCTGTTTTTT. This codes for CASSSQGPGELFF.